The present T cell receptor (beta chain) was sequenced within a study of T cells after yellow fever vaccination (dated by TCRdb to between 2018 and 2020). Describing the broader study: Libraries from fractions with low cell numbers were prepared with the SMART-Seq v4 Ultra Low Input RNA kit. Bulk TCR alpha and beta repertoires were sequenced longitudinally to track T-cell clones before and after primary and booster YFV17D yellow fever vaccination. Two healthy male donors made up the cohort, one aged 18 to 29 years and the other aged 30 to 40 years. Bulk PBMC replicates and cell subsets were isolated from blood drawn at multiple timepoints before and after both primary and secondary immunization. What the authors observed across the whole study: Computational filtering was required because FACS-sorted repertoires could contain abundant contaminating clonotypes from the bulk population. A small fraction of clonotypes showed up in both the CD4 and CD8 compartments, probably as a result of convergent recombination. The study included only a couple of donors, which limits how far the findings can be generalized. The secondary T-cell response was found to be weaker but faster than the primary response, with a peak reached on day 5 rather than on day 15. After the booster, most of the clones that had expanded following primary vaccination were detected again (approximately 95% of CD4 and 80% to 90% of CD8), which suggests that memory was broadly maintained.

This sample's treatment or condition label indicates: live attenuated yellow fever vaccine strain. PBMCs were isolated from peripheral blood using a standard Ficoll-Paque protocol. CD4 and CD8 T-cell fractions were isolated with Dynabeads CD4 and CD8 positive selection kits. TriZol was used to extract RNA from bulk PBMCs, CD4 and CD8 fractions, and dextramer-positive and dextramer-negative fractions. The CDR3 holds 14 amino acids from the cysteine to the phenylalanine. Of all the DNA, just the CDR3 is kept, 42 bases in frame from base 1. For CDR1 and CDR2, the germline V gene (reference sequence) lists SGHNT and YYREEE. Between the V and J ends, shortened by 0 bases and 0 bases respectively, the junction contains 4 bases. TCR cDNA was synthesized by 5'RACE template switching, through which a universal primer site and unique molecular identifiers were introduced. Priming for cDNA synthesis came from both the TCR alpha and TCR beta constant segments. Library amplification used two PCR steps, and the second PCR step added sample barcodes and sequencing adapters. Sequencing of libraries was performed on Illumina HiSeq 2500 (2x100 bp) or NovaSeq (2x150 bp). As for the authors' bioinformatics: Demultiplexing of reads and collapsing into UMI consensus sequences were performed with MIGEC, and V(D)J alignment was carried out with MiXCR. Vaccine-responding clonotypes were identified with edgeR using replicate PBMC samples, with FDR below 0.01 and a log2 fold change above 5 up to day 15 being required. Bulk clonotypes were assigned CD4 or CD8 identity according to which sequenced CD4 or CD8 repertoire held them at higher abundance. Using fastp at Q25 and MiXCR, TCRdb reprocessed the public reads and kept productive beta chains. Rows with one shared CDR3 protein collapse into an entry with the most common genes and DNA. The V and J calls were determined by TCRdb, not by the authors. This sample lists under 300,000 distinct CDR3 sequences; less than 9% were detected once. The ten largest clones add up to approximately 0.84% of the sample.

Concerning this clonotype itself: This clone's antigen is unknown. No base-level quality is on record; no much larger clone is a single base apart.

Sequencing used CD4+ T cells sorted from PBMCs, obtained 15 days after the yellow fever booster vaccination. The source is a man aged 25 to 40 who received the YFV17D yellow fever vaccine. The V and J segments used are TRBV5-4 and TRBJ1-3; there is no confident call for the D gene. The nucleotide sequence is given as TGTGCCAGCAGCTTGGCGTCCTCTGGAAACACCATATATTTT. Its protein reads: CASSLASSGNTIYF. Full variable domain (CDR3 extended with the reference TRBV5-4 and TRBJ1-3 proteins): ETGVTQSPTHLIKTRGQQVTLRCSSQSGHNTVSWYQQALGQGPQFIFQYYREEENGRGNFPPRFSGLQFPNYSSELNVNALELDDSALYLCASSLASSGNTIYFGEGSWLTVV.